The subject of this entry is one T cell receptor beta chain. Its antigen is as yet unknown. The data were produced by immunoSEQ multiplex PCR, yet TCRdb's version contains in-frame clones alone and is incomplete. The table shows more than 70,000 clones, with nearly 90% occurring only once. This sample stems from a study of T cell responses to AZD1222 COVID-19 vaccine. General study points: Clonal diversity may have been underestimated in mostly white British donors.

V dropped 0 bases and J dropped 1 base, with 13 bases sitting between them. Germline CDR1 is LNHDA and CDR2 is SQIVND (reference sequence). The CDR3 contains 17 residues. The input for sequencing was peripheral blood, taken on day 0 of MenACWY control vaccination. The TCR was taken from an adult in good health. The chain employs TRBV19 and TRBJ1-3, with D possibly matching TRBD1 (5 bases). CDR3 nucleotide sequence: TGTGCCAGTAGTATAGATCCTCCAGGGTTGTCTGGAAACACCATATATTTT. Its protein product is CASSIDPPGLSGNTIYF.